This entry features one T cell receptor beta chain sequence. Its specificity is not known. This entry is derived from a study of T cells in Graves' hyperthyroidism and ophthalmopathy. The study's findings and limits: In simple terms, a model built on 13 V-J features told ophthalmopathy apart from stable hyperthyroidism.

Exclusion followed for patients with uncontrolled infection, other autoimmune disease, pregnancy or lactation. Researchers took RNA transcripts and amplified the TCR beta CDR3 regions from them. The TCR CDR3 was amplified in a first-round RT-PCR using the HTBI primer set. TCRdb redid the calling of the multiplex PCR reads with MiXCR, one entry per CDR3 protein. The data show about 380,000 distinct CDR3 sequences, with less than 20% seen just once and over 35% held by the top ten. Germline assignment: CDR1 MGHRA and CDR2 YSYEKL. Unmatched junction bases numbered 3, after V lost 1 base and J lost 0 bases. This CDR3 has 18 amino acids.

Source material: blood. This chain links TRBV4-1 with TRBJ2-6; TRBD1 matches 10 bases. The clonotype comes from a man between 18 and 35 years old with Graves' ophthalmopathy. The CDR3 DNA reads TGCGCCAGCAGCCAAGTGGACAGGGGGACCTCTGGGGCCAACGTCCTGACTTTC. Its translation: CASSQVDRGTSGANVLTF.